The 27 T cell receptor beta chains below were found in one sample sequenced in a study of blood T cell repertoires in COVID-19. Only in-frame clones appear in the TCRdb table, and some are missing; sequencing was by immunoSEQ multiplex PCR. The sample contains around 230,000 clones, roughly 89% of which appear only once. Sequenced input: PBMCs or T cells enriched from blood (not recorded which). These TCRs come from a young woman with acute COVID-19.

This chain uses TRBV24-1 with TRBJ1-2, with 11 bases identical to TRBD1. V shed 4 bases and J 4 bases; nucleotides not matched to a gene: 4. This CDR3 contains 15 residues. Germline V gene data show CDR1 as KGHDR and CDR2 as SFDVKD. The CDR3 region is CATSDRDRGAYGYTF. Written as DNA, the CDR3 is TGTGCCACCAGTGACCGGGACAGGGGGGCCTATGGCTACACCTTC.

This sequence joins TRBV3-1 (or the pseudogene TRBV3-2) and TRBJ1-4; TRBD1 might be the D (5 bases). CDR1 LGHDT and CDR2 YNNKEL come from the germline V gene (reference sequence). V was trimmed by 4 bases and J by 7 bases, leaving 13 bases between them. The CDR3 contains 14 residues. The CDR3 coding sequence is TGTGCCAGCAGCCCTTCGACAGTACCTGAAAAACTGTTTTTT. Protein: CASSPSTVPEKLFF.

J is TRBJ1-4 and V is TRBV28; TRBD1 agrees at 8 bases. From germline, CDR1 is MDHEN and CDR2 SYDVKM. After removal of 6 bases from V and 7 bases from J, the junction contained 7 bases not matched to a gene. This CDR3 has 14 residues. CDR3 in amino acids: CASRSGGAIEKLFF. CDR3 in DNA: TGTGCCAGCAGATCAGGGGGCGCAATTGAAAAACTGTTTTTT.

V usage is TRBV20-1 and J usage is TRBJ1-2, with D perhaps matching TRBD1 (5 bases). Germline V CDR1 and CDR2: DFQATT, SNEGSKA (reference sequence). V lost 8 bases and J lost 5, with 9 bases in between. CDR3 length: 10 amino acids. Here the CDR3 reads CSWGEYGYTF. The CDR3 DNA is TGCAGTTGGGGGGAGTATGGCTACACCTTC.

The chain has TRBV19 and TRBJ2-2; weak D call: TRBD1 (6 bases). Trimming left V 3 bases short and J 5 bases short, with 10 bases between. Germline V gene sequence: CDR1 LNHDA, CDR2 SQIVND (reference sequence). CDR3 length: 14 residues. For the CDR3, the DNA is TGTGCCAGTAGTATCAATAGGGGGACCGGGGAGCTGTTTTTT. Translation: CASSINRGTGELFF.

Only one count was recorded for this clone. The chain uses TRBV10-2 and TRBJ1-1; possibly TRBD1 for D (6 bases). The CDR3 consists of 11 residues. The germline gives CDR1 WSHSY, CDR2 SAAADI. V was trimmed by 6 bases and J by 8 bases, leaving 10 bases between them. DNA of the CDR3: TGCGCCAGCAGGGACAGCGCGGAAGCTTTCTTT. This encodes CASRDSAEAFF.

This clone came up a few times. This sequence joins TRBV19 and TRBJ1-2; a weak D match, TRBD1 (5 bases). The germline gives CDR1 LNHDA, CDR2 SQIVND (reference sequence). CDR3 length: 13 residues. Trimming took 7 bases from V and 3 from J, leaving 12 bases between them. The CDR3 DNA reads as TGTGCCAGTACTAGGGGTGGTTACTATGGCTACACCTTC. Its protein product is CASTRGGYYGYTF.

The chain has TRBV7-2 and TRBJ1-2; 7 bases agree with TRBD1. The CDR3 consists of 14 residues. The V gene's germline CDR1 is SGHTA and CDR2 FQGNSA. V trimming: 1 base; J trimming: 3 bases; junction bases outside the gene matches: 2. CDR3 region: CASSLGQGDYGYTF. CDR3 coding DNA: TGTGCCAGCAGCTTAGGACAGGGTGACTATGGCTACACCTTC.

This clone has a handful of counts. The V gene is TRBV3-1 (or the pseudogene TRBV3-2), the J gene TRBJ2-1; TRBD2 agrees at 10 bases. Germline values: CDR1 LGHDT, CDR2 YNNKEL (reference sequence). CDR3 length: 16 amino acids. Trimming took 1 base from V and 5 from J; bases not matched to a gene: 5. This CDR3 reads CASSQVSGGAHNEQFF. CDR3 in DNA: TGTGCCAGCAGCCAAGTAAGCGGGGGGGCTCACAATGAGCAGTTCTTC.

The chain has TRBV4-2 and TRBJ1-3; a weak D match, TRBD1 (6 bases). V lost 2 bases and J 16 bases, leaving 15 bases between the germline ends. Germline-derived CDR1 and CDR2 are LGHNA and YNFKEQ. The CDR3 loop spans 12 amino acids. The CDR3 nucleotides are TGTGCCAGCAGCCAAAACCGACAGGCCGTCTATTTT. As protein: CASSQNRQAVYF.

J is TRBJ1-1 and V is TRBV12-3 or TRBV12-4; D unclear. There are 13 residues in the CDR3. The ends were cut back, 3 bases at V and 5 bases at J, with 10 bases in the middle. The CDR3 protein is CASSLETGTEAFF. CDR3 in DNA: TGTGCCAGCAGTTTGGAGACTGGGACTGAAGCTTTCTTT.

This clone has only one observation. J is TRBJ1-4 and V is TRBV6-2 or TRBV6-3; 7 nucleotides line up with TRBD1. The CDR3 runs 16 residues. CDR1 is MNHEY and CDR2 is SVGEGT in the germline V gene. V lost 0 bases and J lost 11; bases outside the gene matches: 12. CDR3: CASSYSRATGWTKLFF. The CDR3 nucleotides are TGTGCCAGCAGTTACTCGAGAGCGACAGGGTGGACGAAACTGTTTTTT.

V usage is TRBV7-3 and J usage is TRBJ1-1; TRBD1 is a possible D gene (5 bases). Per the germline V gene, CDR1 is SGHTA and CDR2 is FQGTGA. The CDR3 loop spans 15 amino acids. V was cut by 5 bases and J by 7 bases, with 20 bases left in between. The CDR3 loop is CASSRDGGVRGEAFF. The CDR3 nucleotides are TGTGCCAGCAGCCGAGACGGAGGGGTTAGAGGTGAAGCTTTCTTT. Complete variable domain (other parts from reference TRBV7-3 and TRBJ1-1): GAGVSQTPSNKVTEKGKYVELRCDPISGHTALYWYRQSLGQGPEFLIYFQGTGAADDSGLPNDRFFAVRPEGSVSTLKIQRTERGDSAVYLCASSRDGGVRGEAFFGQGTRLTVV.

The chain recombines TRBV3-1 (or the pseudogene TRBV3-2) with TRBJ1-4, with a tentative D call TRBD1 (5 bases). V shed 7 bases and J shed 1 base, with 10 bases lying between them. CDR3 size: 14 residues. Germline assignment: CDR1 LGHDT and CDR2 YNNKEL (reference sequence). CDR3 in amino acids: CASTSQGTNEKLFF. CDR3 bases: TGTGCCAGCACTTCTCAGGGAACTAATGAAAAACTGTTTTTT.

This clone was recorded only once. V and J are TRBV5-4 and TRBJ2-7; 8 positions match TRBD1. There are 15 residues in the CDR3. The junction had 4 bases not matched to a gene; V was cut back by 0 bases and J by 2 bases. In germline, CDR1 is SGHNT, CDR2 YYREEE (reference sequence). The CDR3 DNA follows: TGTGCCAGCAGCTTGGGACAGGGGACCACCTACGAGCAGTACTTC. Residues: CASSLGQGTTYEQYF.

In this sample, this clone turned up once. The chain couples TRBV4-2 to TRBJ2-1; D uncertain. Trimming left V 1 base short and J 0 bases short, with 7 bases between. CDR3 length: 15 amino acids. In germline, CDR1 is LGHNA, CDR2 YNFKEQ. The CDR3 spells CASSQVVSSYNEQFF. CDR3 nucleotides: TGTGCCAGCAGCCAAGTTGTCAGCTCCTACAATGAGCAGTTCTTC.

The CDR3 DNA sequence: TGTGCCACCAGCAGAGAAGGACAGGGAAGGAATCAGCCCCAGCATTTT. This gives the protein CATSREGQGRNQPQHF. The chain couples TRBV15 to TRBJ1-5; 8 bases map to TRBD1. V lost 0 bases and J lost 4; bases outside the gene matches: 5. Germline V gene lookup returns CDR1 LNHNV and CDR2 YYDKDF (reference sequence). The CDR3 is 16 residues long.

CDR3 bases: TGTGCCTGGAGCTTGAGGAACACTGAAGCTTTCTTT. This gives the protein CAWSLRNTEAFF. This sequence joins TRBV30 and TRBJ1-1, with D uncertain. The CDR3 sequence is 12 residues long. The germline V and J ends were trimmed by 3 bases and 1 base, with 6 bases remaining between them. From germline, CDR1 is GTSNPN and CDR2 SVGIG (reference sequence). The full variable domain, rest sourced from reference TRBV30 and TRBJ1-1, is SQTIHQWPATLVQPVGSPLSLECTVEGTSNPNLYWYRQAAGRGLQLLFYSVGIGQISSEVPQNLSASRPQDRQFILSSKKLLLSDSGFYLCAWSLRNTEAFFGQGTRLTVV.

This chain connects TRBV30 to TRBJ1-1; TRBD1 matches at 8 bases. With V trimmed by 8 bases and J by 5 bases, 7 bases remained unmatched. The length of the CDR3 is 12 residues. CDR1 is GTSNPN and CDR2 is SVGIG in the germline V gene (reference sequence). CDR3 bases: TGTGCCGGTGACAGGGGAGGGACTGAAGCTTTCTTT. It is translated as CAGDRGGTEAFF.

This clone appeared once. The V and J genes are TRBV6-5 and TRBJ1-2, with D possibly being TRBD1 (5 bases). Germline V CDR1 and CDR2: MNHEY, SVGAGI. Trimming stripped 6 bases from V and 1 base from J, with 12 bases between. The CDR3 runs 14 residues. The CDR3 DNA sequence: TGTGCCAGCAGAACGACAGCGATTAACTATGGCTACACCTTC. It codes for CASRTTAINYGYTF.

Written as DNA, the CDR3 is TGTGCCAGCAGCTTAGAGGGCCCCGGGACAGGGGCCTACGAGCAGTACTTC. This codes for CASSLEGPGTGAYEQYF. The chain carries TRBV13 and TRBJ2-7; TRBD1 agrees at 10 bases. V gave up 1 base and J gave up 2 bases; unmatched junction bases: 8. The CDR3 contains 17 residues. Germline V gene lookup returns CDR1 PRHDT and CDR2 FYEKMQ (reference sequence).

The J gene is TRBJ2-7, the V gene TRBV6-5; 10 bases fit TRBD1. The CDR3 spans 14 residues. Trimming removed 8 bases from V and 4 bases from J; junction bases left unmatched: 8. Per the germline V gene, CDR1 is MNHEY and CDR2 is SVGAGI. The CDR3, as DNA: TGTGCCAGCGCCCCGGGACAGGGGATTTACGAGCAGTACTTC. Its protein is CASAPGQGIYEQYF.

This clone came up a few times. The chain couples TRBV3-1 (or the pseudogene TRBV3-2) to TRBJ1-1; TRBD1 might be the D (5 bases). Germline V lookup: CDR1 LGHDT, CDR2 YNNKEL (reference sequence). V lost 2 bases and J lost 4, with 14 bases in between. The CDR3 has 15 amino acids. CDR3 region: CASSQRPGRATEAFF. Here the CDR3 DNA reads TGTGCCAGCAGCCAACGTCCAGGGAGGGCCACTGAAGCTTTCTTT.

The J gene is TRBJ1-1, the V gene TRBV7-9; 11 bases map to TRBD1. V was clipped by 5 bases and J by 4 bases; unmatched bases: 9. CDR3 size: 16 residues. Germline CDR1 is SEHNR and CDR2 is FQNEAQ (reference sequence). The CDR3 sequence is CASSLSRGQGVTEAFF. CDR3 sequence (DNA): TGTGCCAGCAGCCTCTCGCGGGGACAGGGGGTCACTGAAGCTTTCTTT. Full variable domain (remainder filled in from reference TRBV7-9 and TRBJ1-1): DTGVSQNPRHKITKRGQNVTFRCDPISEHNRLYWYRQTLGQGPEFLTYFQNEAQLEKSRLLSDRFSAERPKGSFSTLEIQRTEQGDSAMYLCASSLSRGQGVTEAFFGQGTRLTVV.

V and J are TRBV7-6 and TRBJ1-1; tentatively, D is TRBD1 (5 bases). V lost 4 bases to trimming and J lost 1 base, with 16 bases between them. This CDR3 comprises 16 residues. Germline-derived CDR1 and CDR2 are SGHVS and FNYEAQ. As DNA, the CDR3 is TGTGCCAGCAGCTCCTCACGTTCAACAGGGAACACTGAAGCTTTCTTT. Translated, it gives CASSSSRSTGNTEAFF.

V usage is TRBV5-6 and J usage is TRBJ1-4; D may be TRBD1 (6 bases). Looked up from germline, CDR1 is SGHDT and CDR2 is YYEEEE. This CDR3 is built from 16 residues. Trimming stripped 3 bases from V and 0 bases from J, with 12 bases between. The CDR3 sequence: CASSWGTTATNEKLFF. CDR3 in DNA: TGTGCCAGCAGCTGGGGGACAACAGCAACTAATGAAAAACTGTTTTTT.

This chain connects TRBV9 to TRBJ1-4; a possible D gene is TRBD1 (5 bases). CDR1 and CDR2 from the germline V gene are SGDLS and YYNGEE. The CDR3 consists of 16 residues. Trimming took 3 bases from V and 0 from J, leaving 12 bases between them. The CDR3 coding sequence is TGTGCCAGCAGCGCACAAAAGACAGCAACTAATGAAAAACTGTTTTTT. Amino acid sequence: CASSAQKTATNEKLFF.